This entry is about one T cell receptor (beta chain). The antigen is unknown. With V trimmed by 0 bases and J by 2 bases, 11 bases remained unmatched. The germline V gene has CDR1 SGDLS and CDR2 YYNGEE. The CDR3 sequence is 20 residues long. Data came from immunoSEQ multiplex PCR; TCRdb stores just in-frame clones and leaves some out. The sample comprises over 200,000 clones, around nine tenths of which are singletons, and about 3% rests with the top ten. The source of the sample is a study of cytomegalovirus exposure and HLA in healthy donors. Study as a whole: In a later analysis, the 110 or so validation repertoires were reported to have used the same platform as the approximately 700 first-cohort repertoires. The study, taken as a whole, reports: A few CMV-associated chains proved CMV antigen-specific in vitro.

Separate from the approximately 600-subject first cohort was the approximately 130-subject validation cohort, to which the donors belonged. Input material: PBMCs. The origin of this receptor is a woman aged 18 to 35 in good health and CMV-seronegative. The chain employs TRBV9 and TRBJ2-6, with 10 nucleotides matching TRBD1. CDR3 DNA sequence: TGTGCCAGCAGCGTAGCTCGGGACAGGGGATTCTTAGCTGGGGCCAACGTCCTGACTTTC. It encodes CASSVARDRGFLAGANVLTF.